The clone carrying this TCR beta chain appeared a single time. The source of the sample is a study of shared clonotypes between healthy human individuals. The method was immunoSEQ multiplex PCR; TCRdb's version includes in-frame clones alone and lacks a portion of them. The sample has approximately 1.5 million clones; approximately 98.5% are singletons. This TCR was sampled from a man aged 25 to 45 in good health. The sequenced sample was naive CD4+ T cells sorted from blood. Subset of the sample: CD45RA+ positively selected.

The CDR3 coding sequence is TGCGCCAGCAGCGCCCTGACAGGGGGCGGCACAGATACGCAGTATTTT. Residues: CASSALTGGGTDTQYF. This chain uses TRBV5-1 with TRBJ2-3; 10 nucleotides agree with TRBD1. The ends lost 4 bases at V and 1 base at J; junction bases unmatched: 6. The CDR3 contains 16 residues. CDR1 SGHRS and CDR2 YFSETQ come from the germline V gene.